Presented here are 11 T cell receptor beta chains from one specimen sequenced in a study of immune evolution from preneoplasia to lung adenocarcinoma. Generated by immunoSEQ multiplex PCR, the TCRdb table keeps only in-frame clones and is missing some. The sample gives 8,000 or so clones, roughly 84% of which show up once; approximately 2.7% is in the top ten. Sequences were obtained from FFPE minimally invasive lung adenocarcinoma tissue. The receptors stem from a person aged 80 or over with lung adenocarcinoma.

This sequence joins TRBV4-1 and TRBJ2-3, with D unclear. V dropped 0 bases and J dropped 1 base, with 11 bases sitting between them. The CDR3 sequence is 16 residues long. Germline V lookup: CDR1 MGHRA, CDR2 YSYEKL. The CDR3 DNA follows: TGCGCCAGCAGCCAAGAGCCGGTAGGAGGCACAGATACGCAGTATTTT. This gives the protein CASSQEPVGGTDTQYF.

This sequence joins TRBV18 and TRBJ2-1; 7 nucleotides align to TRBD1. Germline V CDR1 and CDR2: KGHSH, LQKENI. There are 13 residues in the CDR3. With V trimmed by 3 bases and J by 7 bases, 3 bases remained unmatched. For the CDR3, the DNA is TGTGCCAGCTCACCCGGGACAGCTAATGAGCAGTTCTTC. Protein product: CASSPGTANEQFF.

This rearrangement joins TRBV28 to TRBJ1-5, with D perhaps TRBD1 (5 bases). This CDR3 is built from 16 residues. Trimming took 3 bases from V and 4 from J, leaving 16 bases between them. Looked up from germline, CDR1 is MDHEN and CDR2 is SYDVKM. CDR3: CASSLRGQTGNQPQHF. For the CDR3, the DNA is TGTGCCAGCAGTTTGAGGGGTCAAACGGGGAATCAGCCCCAGCATTTT.

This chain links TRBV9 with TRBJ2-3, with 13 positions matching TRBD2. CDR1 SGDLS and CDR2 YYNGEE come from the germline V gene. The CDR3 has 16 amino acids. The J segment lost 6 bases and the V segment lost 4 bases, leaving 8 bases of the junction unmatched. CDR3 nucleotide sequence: TGTGCCAGCAGCCCCCCGGGACTAGCGGGACGTGATACGCAGTATTTT. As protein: CASSPPGLAGRDTQYF.

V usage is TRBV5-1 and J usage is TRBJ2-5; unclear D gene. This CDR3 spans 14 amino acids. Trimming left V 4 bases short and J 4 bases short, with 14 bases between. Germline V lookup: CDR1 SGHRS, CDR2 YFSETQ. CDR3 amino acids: CASSAKGPLETQYF. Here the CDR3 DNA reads TGCGCCAGCAGCGCGAAAGGGCCCCTAGAGACCCAGTACTTC.

Here the CDR3 DNA reads TGCGCCAGCAGCTTGGTCGGGGGCATGAACACTGAAGCTTTCTTT. The encoded protein is CASSLVGGMNTEAFF. J is TRBJ1-1 and V is TRBV5-1, with D possibly matching TRBD1 (6 bases). This CDR3 is built from 15 residues. The V and J ends lost 0 bases and 0 bases respectively, with 9 bases between them. Germline CDR1 SGHRS, CDR2 YFSETQ.

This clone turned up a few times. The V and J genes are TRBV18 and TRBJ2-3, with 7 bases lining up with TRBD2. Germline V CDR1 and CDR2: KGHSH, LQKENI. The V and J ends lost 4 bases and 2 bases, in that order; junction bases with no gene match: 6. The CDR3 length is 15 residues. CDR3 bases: TGTGCCAGCTCACGCCTTAGCGGGTACACAGATACGCAGTATTTT. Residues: CASSRLSGYTDTQYF.

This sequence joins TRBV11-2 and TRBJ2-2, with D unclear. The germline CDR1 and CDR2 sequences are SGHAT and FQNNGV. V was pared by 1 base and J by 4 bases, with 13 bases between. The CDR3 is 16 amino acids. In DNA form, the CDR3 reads TGTGCCAGCAGCTTAGGTGGCAGGACCCGCACCGGGGAGCTGTTTTTT. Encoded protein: CASSLGGRTRTGELFF.

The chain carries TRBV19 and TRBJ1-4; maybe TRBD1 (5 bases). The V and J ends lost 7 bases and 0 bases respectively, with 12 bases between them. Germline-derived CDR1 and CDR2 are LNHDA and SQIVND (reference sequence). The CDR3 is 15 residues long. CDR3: CASKRGAATNEKLFF. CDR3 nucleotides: TGTGCCAGTAAACGCGGGGCTGCAACTAATGAAAAACTGTTTTTT.

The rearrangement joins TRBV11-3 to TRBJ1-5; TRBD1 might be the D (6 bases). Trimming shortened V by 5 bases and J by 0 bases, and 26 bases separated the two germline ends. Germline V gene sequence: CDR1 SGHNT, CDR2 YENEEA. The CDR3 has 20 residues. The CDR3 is CASSPRGPSPLAHSNQPQHF. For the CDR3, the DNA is TGTGCCAGCAGCCCCAGGGGCCCGAGTCCCCTAGCACATAGCAATCAGCCCCAGCATTTT.

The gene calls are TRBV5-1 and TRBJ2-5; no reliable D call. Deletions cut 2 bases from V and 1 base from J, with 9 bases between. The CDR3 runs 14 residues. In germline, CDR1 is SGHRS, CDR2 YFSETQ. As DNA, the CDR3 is TGCGCCAGCAGCTTTGGGTCTTCCCAAGAGACCCAGTACTTC. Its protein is CASSFGSSQETQYF.